This TCR beta chain was found in a study of Graves' ophthalmopathy and Graves' hyperthyroidism. Amplified material comprised TCR beta CDR3 regions derived from RNA transcripts. First-round RT-PCR used HTBI primers; second-round multiplex PCR followed. TCRdb analysed the multiplex PCR reads with MiXCR anew, one entry per CDR3 protein. Of about 500,000 distinct CDR3 sequences listed, 35% to 45% are singletons. This clonotype was counted a few times. Its cognate antigen is unknown. Broader study findings: This model predicted ophthalmopathy progression (sensitivity roughly 71%, specificity 72% to 85%).

This CDR3 region has 16 residues. Per the germline V gene, CDR1 is LNHDA and CDR2 is SQIVND (reference sequence). The ends lost 5 bases at V and 2 bases at J; junction bases unmatched: 12. Sequencing was carried out using peripheral blood or thyroid tissue (not recorded which). The receptor was derived from an adult man with Graves' hyperthyroidism. The chain links TRBV19 to TRBJ2-7; TRBD2 matches 7 bases. This CDR3 is CASSLLLAVSPYEQYF. The DNA of the CDR3 is TGTGCCAGTAGTCTCCTGCTAGCGGTTTCTCCCTACGAGCAGTACTTC.